This passage covers 22 T cell receptor beta chains from one sample sequenced in a study of control samples from healthy donors and cancer patients. Measured with immunoSEQ multiplex PCR; TCRdb has only the in-frame clones, and not every one. The sample yields about 170,000 clones, about 91% seen once. Material: blood. Every receptor here comes from a woman younger than 45 in good health.

This chain connects TRBV30 to TRBJ1-5, with 8 positions matching TRBD1. Germline assignment: CDR1 GTSNPN and CDR2 SVGIG (reference sequence). Trimming removed 0 bases from V and 2 bases from J; junction bases left unmatched: 3. The CDR3 has 15 amino acids. CDR3 nucleotides: TGTGCCTGGAGTGTACAGGGGGGTCGCAATCAGCCCCAGCATTTT. Translating gives CAWSVQGGRNQPQHF.

The chain is built from TRBV29-1 and TRBJ1-1, with TRBD1 identical over 9 bases. V shed 7 bases and J 5 bases; nucleotides not matched to a gene: 11. CDR3 size: 14 residues. Germline V gene data show CDR1 as SQVTM and CDR2 as ANQGSEA. The CDR3 loop reads CSARDREMLTEAFF. The CDR3 DNA is TGCAGCGCCCGGGACAGGGAAATGTTGACTGAAGCTTTCTTT. The entire variable domain, with the rest obtained from reference TRBV29-1 and TRBJ1-1, is as follows: SAVISQKPSRDICQRGTSLTIQCQVDSQVTMMFWYRQQPGQSLTLIATANQGSEATYESGFVIDKFPISRPNLTFSTLTVSNMSPEDSSIYLCSARDREMLTEAFFGQGTRLTVV.

The chain uses TRBV3-1 (or the pseudogene TRBV3-2) and TRBJ1-2, with D possibly matching TRBD1 (6 bases). The CDR3 has 13 amino acids. V was shortened by 1 base and J by 8 bases, with 11 bases between the two germline ends. CDR1 and CDR2 (germline): LGHDT, YNNKEL (reference sequence). DNA for the CDR3: TGTGCCAGCAGCCAAGTGTTGGGGGGCGGCTACACCTTC. Translating gives CASSQVLGGGYTF.

J is TRBJ2-7 and V is TRBV29-1; 8 positions agree with TRBD1. Germline V gene data show CDR1 as SQVTM and CDR2 as ANQGSEA. The CDR3 length is 16 residues. V shed 1 base and J 6 bases; nucleotides not matched to a gene: 14. This CDR3 is CSVEGAGGGVMGEQYF. The CDR3 nucleotides are TGCAGCGTTGAAGGGGCAGGGGGCGGTGTAATGGGCGAGCAGTACTTC.

This rearrangement joins TRBV2 to TRBJ2-2; 7 bases agree with TRBD1. The CDR3 extends over 15 amino acids. Germline V gives CDR1 SNHLY, CDR2 FYNNEI. Germline trimming cut 2 bases from V and 3 bases from J; bases unmatched to any gene: 3. CDR3 sequence: CASSEQGQYTGELFF. CDR3 sequence (DNA): TGTGCCAGCAGTGAACAGGGACAGTACACCGGGGAGCTGTTTTTT.

This clone was counted a single time. The chain uses TRBV5-1 and TRBJ1-1; TRBD1 matches 7 bases. This CDR3 contains 12 residues. The V gene end was trimmed by 5 bases and the J gene end by 4 bases; junction bases not matched to a gene: 2. Germline lookup yields CDR1 SGHRS and CDR2 YFSETQ. CDR3 nucleotides: TGCGCCAGCAGTTGGACAGGCACTGAAGCTTTCTTT. It specifies CASSWTGTEAFF.

The V call is TRBV9, the J call TRBJ1-1, with D uncertain. The CDR3 has 13 residues. The ends were cut back, 0 bases at V and 3 bases at J, with 6 bases in the middle. Germline lookup yields CDR1 SGDLS and CDR2 YYNGEE. In DNA, the CDR3 is TGTGCCAGCAGCGTAGTTCTGGACACTGAAGCTTTCTTT. Residues: CASSVVLDTEAFF.

A remark on this clone: Other DNA sequences in the sample encode the same CDR3. DNA for the CDR3: TGTGCCAGCAGTTTGGGTAGCGGAGGCTACGAGCAGTACTTC. This translates into CASSLGSGGYEQYF. The V and J genes are TRBV27 and TRBJ2-7; tentative D call: TRBD2 (6 bases). The V gene lost 3 bases and the J gene lost 3 bases, with 12 bases spanning the gap. From germline, CDR1 is MNHEY and CDR2 SMNVEV (reference sequence). The CDR3 has 14 amino acids.

The chain carries TRBV10-2 and TRBJ2-4, with D maybe TRBD2 (6 bases). V was shortened by 4 bases and J by 6 bases, with 19 bases between the two germline ends. The CDR3 consists of 16 residues. The V gene's germline CDR1 is WSHSY and CDR2 SAAADI. CDR3 in DNA: TGCGCCAGCAGTGCTGAAATTCCCGGGACTCTAAACATTCAGTACTTC. It translates to CASSAEIPGTLNIQYF.

The V and J genes are TRBV5-4 and TRBJ2-7; unclear D gene. Germline V gene data show CDR1 as SGHNT and CDR2 as YYREEE (reference sequence). V dropped 4 bases and J dropped 0 bases, with 11 bases sitting between them. The CDR3 is 14 residues long. For the CDR3, the DNA is TGTGCCAGCAGCCCGACACTCAGCTCCTACGAGCAGTACTTC. Its protein product is CASSPTLSSYEQYF.

The V gene is TRBV19, the J gene TRBJ1-3; TRBD1 is a possible D gene (6 bases). Trimming pared 5 bases from V and 7 bases from J, leaving 12 bases between. Germline lookup yields CDR1 LNHDA and CDR2 SQIVND (reference sequence). This CDR3 contains 13 residues. CDR3 protein: CASSWQGLNTIYF. The CDR3 coding sequence is TGTGCCAGTAGTTGGCAGGGGCTGAACACCATATATTTT.

The chain joins TRBV28 to TRBJ2-1; a possible D gene is TRBD2 (5 bases). CDR1 MDHEN and CDR2 SYDVKM come from the germline V gene. This CDR3 comprises 11 residues. In nucleotides, the CDR3 is TGTGCTTGCGAGGGAAACAATGAGCAGTTCTTC. Residues: CACEGNNEQFF.

This chain uses TRBV3-1 (or the pseudogene TRBV3-2) with TRBJ2-1; 11 bases align to TRBD2. Germline V gives CDR1 LGHDT, CDR2 YNNKEL (reference sequence). The V segment lost 0 bases and the J segment 5 bases; nucleotides outside the gene matches: 6. This CDR3 spans 17 amino acids. CDR3 nucleotides: TGTGCCAGCAGCCAAGAAATTAGGGGACTAGCGGACAATGAGCAGTTCTTC. It translates to CASSQEIRGLADNEQFF.

The V gene is TRBV7-6, the J gene TRBJ2-1, with D tentatively TRBD1 (7 bases). The CDR3 runs 16 residues. Trimming left V 1 base short and J 7 bases short, with 17 bases between. The V gene's germline CDR1 is SGHVS and CDR2 FNYEAQ. The CDR3 sequence is CASSLVPQGGGNEQFF. The CDR3 DNA sequence: TGTGCCAGCAGCTTAGTCCCCCAGGGGGGTGGGAATGAGCAGTTCTTC.

This rearrangement joins TRBV7-9 to TRBJ1-2; TRBD1 agrees at 9 bases. The junction had 8 bases not matched to a gene; V was cut back by 7 bases and J by 5 bases. This CDR3 spans 14 amino acids. CDR1 is SEHNR, CDR2 FQNEAQ, per germline (reference sequence). The CDR3 nucleotides read TGTGCCAGCACCGTCCCCGGGACAGGGTATGGCTACACCTTC. Protein: CASTVPGTGYGYTF.

To note about this clone: At one end, the junction sequence differs from germline, possibly due to a read error. The chain is built from TRBV7-6 and TRBJ1-5; TRBD1 matches at 9 bases. This CDR3 contains 15 residues. The V gene's germline CDR1 is SGHVS and CDR2 FNYEAQ. The CDR3 bases are TGTGCCAGCAGTTTAGGGACAGGGTCCCTTCAGCCCCAGCATTTT. Translated: CASSLGTGSLQPQHF. The variable domain in full, with the rest retrieved from reference TRBV7-6 and TRBJ1-5, is GAGVSQSPRYKVTKRGQDVALRCDPISGHVSLYWYRQALGQGPEFLTYFNYEAQQDKSGLPNDRFSAERPEGSISTLTIQRTEQRDSAMYRCASSLGTGSLQPQHFGDGTRLSIL.

The chain links TRBV11-2 to TRBJ1-2, with D possibly matching TRBD1 (6 bases). V was shortened by 0 bases and J by 4 bases, with 15 bases between the two germline ends. CDR1 is SGHAT and CDR2 is FQNNGV in the germline V gene. CDR3 length: 16 amino acids. The CDR3 DNA reads TGTGCCAGCAGCTTAGACCTCTGGGACACCTCCTATGGCTACACCTTC. It codes for CASSLDLWDTSYGYTF.

V and J are TRBV28 and TRBJ1-5, with TRBD1 identical over 7 bases. Trimming at V came to 4 bases and at J to 4 bases, leaving 10 bases not matched to a gene. Germline V gives CDR1 MDHEN, CDR2 SYDVKM. The CDR3 has 16 amino acids. CDR3 region: CASSSSGTVINQPQHF. CDR3 bases: TGTGCCAGCAGTTCTTCCGGGACAGTCATTAATCAGCCCCAGCATTTT. Supplemented by reference TRBV28 and TRBJ1-5, the full variable domain reads DVKVTQSSRYLVKRTGEKVFLECVQDMDHENMFWYRQDPGLGLRLIYFSYDVKMKEKGDIPEGYSVSREKKERFSLILESASTNQTSMYLCASSSSGTVINQPQHFGDGTRLSIL.

The chain links TRBV27 to TRBJ2-7; 7 bases fit TRBD2. The CDR3 covers 13 residues. Trimming cost V 6 bases and J 3 bases; bases outside gene matches: 5. From germline, CDR1 is MNHEY and CDR2 SMNVEV (reference sequence). The CDR3 nucleotides read TGTGCCAGCAGCCGTCAGCGGGGCTACGAGCAGTACTTC. The encoded protein is CASSRQRGYEQYF.

The J gene is TRBJ2-7, the V gene TRBV9; 8 bases fit TRBD2. The CDR3 spans 14 residues. The germline gives CDR1 SGDLS, CDR2 YYNGEE. The trim removed 0 bases at V and 2 bases at J, leaving 1 base unmatched. CDR3 loop: CASSVGGLAYEQYF. The CDR3 coding sequence is TGTGCCAGCAGCGTAGGGGGACTAGCCTACGAGCAGTACTTC.

This clone occurred a few times. This chain uses TRBV7-2 with TRBJ2-7; 7 bases are shared with TRBD1. With V trimmed by 3 bases and J by 5 bases, 7 bases remained unmatched. The CDR3 length is 14 residues. Germline V gene sequence: CDR1 SGHTA, CDR2 FQGNSA. CDR3 loop: CASSFKQGFNEQYF. CDR3 bases: TGTGCCAGCAGCTTCAAACAGGGGTTCAACGAGCAGTACTTC.

The chain couples TRBV20-1 to TRBJ2-2; D uncertain. Germline V gene lookup returns CDR1 DFQATT and CDR2 SNEGSKA (reference sequence). The CDR3 totals 12 residues. Between the trimmed V and J ends, which lost 3 bases and 6 bases, there was a span of 8 bases. The chain's CDR3 is CSASIAAGELFF. The CDR3 region has the DNA TGCAGTGCTAGTATAGCAGCCGGGGAGCTGTTTTTT.